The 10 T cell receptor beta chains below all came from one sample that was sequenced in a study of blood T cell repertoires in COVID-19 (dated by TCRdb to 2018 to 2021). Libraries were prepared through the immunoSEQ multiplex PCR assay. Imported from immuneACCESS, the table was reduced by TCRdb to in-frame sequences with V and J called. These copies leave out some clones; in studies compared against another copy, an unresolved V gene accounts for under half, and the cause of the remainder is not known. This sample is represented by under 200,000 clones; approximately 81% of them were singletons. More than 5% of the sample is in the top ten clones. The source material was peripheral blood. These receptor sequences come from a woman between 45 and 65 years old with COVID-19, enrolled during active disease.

The DNA of the CDR3 is TGTGCCAGCAGCCAAGAGTTAGCGGGGGGGCATAAGGCAGATACGCAGTATTTT. It codes for CASSQELAGGHKADTQYF. V gene TRBV4-2 combines with J gene TRBJ2-3, with TRBD2 matching over 11 bases. Germline V CDR1 and CDR2: LGHNA, YNFKEQ. The CDR3 consists of 18 residues. J was trimmed by 4 bases and V by 0 bases; bases with no gene match: 9.

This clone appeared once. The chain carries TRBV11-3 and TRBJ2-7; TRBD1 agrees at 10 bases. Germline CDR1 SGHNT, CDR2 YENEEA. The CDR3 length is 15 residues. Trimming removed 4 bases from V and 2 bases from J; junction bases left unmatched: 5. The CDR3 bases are TGTGCCAGCAGCTCATGGGACAGGGGAACCTACGAGCAGTACTTC. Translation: CASSSWDRGTYEQYF.

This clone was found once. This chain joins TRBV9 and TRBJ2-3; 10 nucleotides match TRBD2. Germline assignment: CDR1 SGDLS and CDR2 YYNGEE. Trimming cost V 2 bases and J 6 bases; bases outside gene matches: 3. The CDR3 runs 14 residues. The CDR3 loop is CASSVGLAPDTQYF. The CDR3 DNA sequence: TGTGCCAGCAGCGTGGGACTAGCGCCTGATACGCAGTATTTT.

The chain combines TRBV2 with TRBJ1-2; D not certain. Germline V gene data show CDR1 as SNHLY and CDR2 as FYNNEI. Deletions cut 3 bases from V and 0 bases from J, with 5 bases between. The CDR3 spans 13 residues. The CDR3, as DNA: TGTGCCAGCAGTGACCAGACTAACTATGGCTACACCTTC. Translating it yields CASSDQTNYGYTF.

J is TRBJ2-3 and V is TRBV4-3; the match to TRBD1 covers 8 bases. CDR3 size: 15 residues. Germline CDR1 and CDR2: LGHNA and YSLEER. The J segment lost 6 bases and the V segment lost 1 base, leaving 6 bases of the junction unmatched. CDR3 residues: CASSQGQGIWDTQYF. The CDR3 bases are TGCGCCAGCAGCCAAGGACAGGGGATCTGGGATACGCAGTATTTT.

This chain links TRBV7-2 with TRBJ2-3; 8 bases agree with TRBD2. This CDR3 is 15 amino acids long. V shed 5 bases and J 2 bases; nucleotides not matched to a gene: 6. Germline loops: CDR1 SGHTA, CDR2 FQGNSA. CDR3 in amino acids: CASSLSGVLTDTQYF. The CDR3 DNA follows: TGTGCCAGCAGCCTTAGCGGGGTACTCACAGATACGCAGTATTTT.

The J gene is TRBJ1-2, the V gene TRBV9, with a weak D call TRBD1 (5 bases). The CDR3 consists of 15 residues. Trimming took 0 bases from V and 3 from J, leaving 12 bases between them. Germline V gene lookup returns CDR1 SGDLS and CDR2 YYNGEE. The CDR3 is CASSVGGRGDYGYTF. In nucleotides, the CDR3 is TGTGCCAGCAGCGTAGGTGGACGGGGGGACTATGGCTACACCTTC. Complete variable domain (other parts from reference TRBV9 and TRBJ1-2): DSGVTQTPKHLITATGQRVTLRCSPRSGDLSVYWYQQSLDQGLQFLIQYYNGEERAKGNILERFSAQQFPDLHSELNLSSLELGDSALYFCASSVGGRGDYGYTFGSGTRLTVV.

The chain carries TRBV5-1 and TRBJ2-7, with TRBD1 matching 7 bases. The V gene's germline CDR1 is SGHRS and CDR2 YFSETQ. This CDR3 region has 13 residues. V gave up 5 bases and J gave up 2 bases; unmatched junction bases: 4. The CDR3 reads CASRWDRAYEQYF. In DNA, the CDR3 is TGCGCCAGCAGATGGGACAGAGCCTACGAGCAGTACTTC.

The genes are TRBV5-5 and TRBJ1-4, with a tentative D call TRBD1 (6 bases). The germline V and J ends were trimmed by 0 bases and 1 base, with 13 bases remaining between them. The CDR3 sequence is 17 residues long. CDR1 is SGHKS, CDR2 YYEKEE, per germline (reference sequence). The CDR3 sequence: CASSLAIGGRTNEKLFF. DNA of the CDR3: TGTGCCAGCAGCTTGGCGATCGGGGGGCGAACTAATGAAAAACTGTTTTTT.

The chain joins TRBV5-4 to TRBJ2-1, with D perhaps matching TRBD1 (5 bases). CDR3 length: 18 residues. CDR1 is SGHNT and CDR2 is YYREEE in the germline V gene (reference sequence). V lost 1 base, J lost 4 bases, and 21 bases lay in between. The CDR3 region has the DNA TGTGCCAGCAGCTTGTTTATTATTGGGCAGGGCGCTTACAATGAGCAGTTCTTC. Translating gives CASSLFIIGQGAYNEQFF.